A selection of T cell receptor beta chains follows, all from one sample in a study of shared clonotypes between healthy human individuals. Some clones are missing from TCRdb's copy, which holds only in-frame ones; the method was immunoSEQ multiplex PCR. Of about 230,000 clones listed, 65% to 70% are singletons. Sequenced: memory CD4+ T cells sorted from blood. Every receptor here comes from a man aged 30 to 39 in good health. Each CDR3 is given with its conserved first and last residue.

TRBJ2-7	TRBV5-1	CASSPTGTTYYEQYF
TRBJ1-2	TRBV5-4	CASSFGHTDGYTF
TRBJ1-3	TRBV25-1	CASSDHGNTIYF
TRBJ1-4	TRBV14	CASSQAPNWAGNEKLFF
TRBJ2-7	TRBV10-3	CAIRSASGRLSF
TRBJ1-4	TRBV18	CASSPNRNEKLFF
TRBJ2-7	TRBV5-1	CASSLLASYEQYF
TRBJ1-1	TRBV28	CASSWGDTEAFF
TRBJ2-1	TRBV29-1	CSVVTSGRQRSYNEQFF
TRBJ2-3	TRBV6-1	CASSPRLAGTDTQYF
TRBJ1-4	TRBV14	CASSQGLGSREKLFF
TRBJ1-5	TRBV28	CASSWVQSGDQPQHF
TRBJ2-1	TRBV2	CASSETPLTDNEQFF
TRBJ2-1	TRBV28	CASSLLAGGRNEQFF
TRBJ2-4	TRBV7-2	CASSRPGLAGSKNIQYF
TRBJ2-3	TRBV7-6	CASSLLGRGYTDTQYF
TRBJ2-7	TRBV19	CASSGGPAYEQYF
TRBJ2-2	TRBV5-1	CASSAGILRFANTGELFF
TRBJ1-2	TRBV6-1	CASSGQGYGYTF
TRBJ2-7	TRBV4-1	CASSQGSSGIGYEQYF
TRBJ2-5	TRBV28	CASSQTGGLKTQYF
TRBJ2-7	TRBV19	CASSIELVTWDEQYF
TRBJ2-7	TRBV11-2	CASSSPIPTGDLNEQYF
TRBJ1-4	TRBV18	CASSPESATNEKLFF
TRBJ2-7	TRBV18	CASSAGRQTYEQYF
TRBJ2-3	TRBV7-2	CASSLYDSTDTQYF
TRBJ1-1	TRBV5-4	CASSFQVGNTEAFF
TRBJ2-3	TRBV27	CASSYNGQGMLASSTDTQYF
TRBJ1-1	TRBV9	CASSLTGMNTEAFF